The 25 T cell receptor beta chains below come from one sample, sequenced in a study of T cells expressing NK-cell markers. TCRdb reanalyzed the 5' RACE reads, giving one entry per CDR3 protein sequence and no DNA. The sample shows approximately 170,000 distinct CDR3 sequences, and around 20% sits with its ten largest clones. The sequencing input was blood T cells: a sorted CD56 or NKG2C T cell subset, CD4+ or CD8+ T cells, or bulk PBMC T cells (not recorded which). The receptor set was obtained from a man between 18 and 69 years old in good health.

The chain couples TRBV4-1 to TRBJ2-3; the D call of TRBD2 rests on TCRdb alone, since no DNA is present to check it. From germline, CDR1 is MGHRA and CDR2 YSYEKL. The CDR3 length is 17 residues. CDR3 region: CASSQVGMAGDTDTQYF.

The chain links TRBV5-1 to TRBJ2-7; with no DNA, the TCRdb D assignment of TRBD1 cannot be verified. Germline V gives CDR1 SGHRS, CDR2 YFSETQ. This CDR3 contains 21 residues. The CDR3 loop is CASSSPFVPGTEDRKYYEQYF.

The CDR3 is CASSLYGGAGETQYF. The chain recombines TRBV5-1 with TRBJ2-5; TCRdb returns TRBD2, unconfirmable since there is no DNA. This CDR3 has 15 amino acids. The V gene's germline CDR1 is SGHRS and CDR2 YFSETQ.

The CDR3: CASSSLGRSGEKLFF. The genes are TRBV5-5 and TRBJ1-4; with no DNA, the TCRdb D assignment of TRBD1 cannot be verified. The CDR3 length is 15 residues. Germline CDR1 and CDR2: SGHKS and YYEKEE (reference sequence).

This chain links TRBV9 with TRBJ2-3; TCRdb outputs TRBD1, but without DNA this stays unchecked. The CDR3 runs 16 residues. Germline V gives CDR1 SGDLS, CDR2 YYNGEE. CDR3 region: CASSVVSGAGGDTQYF. Based on the CDR3 plus reference TRBV9 and TRBJ2-3, the full variable domain is DSGVTQTPKHLITATGQRVTLRCSPRSGDLSVYWYQQSLDQGLQFLIQYYNGEERAKGNILERFSAQQFPDLHSELNLSSLELGDSALYFCASSVVSGAGGDTQYFGPGTRLTVL.

The V and J genes are TRBV20-1 and TRBJ2-2; the D call from TCRdb, TRBD1, cannot be confirmed without DNA. Germline V lookup: CDR1 DFQATT, CDR2 SNEGSKA (reference sequence). CDR3 size: 19 residues. This CDR3 reads CSARDWDGAGTENTGELFF.

V and J are TRBV7-9 and TRBJ2-7; TCRdb picks TRBD1, but there is no DNA to check that call. Germline CDR1 reads SEHNR; CDR2 reads FQNEAQ (reference sequence). The CDR3 length is 14 residues. The CDR3 reads CASSFQGDPYEQYF.

The V gene is TRBV10-3, the J gene TRBJ1-1; without DNA, the TCRdb call of TRBD1 cannot be checked. In germline, CDR1 is ENHRY, CDR2 SYGVKD. This CDR3 region has 13 residues. CDR3 protein: CAIREQGDTEAFF.

This chain links TRBV7-7 with TRBJ2-2; the TRBD1 assignment by TCRdb is unverifiable without DNA. There are 16 residues in the CDR3. Germline V CDR1 and CDR2: SSHAT, FNYEAQ (reference sequence). This CDR3 reads CASIDPGTGGTGELFF.

The CDR3 sequence: CASSFTSADTQYF. V gene TRBV7-3 combines with J gene TRBJ2-3. The germline gives CDR1 SGHTA, CDR2 FQGTGA. The CDR3 runs 13 residues.

The chain is built from TRBV28 and TRBJ1-1. Per germline, CDR1 MDHEN and CDR2 SYDVKM. The CDR3 loop spans 13 amino acids. This CDR3 reads CASRYTRNTEAFF.

The V gene is TRBV7-8, the J gene TRBJ2-3; TCRdb outputs TRBD1, but without DNA this stays unchecked. The germline V gene has CDR1 SGHVS and CDR2 FQNEAQ. This CDR3 contains 15 residues. CDR3 in amino acids: CASRFTPSGGDTQYF.

J is TRBJ2-1 and V is TRBV19; lacking DNA, the TRBD2 call made by TCRdb goes unchecked. Germline V gene data show CDR1 as LNHDA and CDR2 as SQIVND (reference sequence). The CDR3 runs 14 residues. The CDR3: CASSIRTADNEQFF.

The chain is built from TRBV14 and TRBJ2-7. CDR1 and CDR2 from the germline V gene are SGHDN and FVKESK. The CDR3 covers 14 residues. The CDR3 loop is CASSQWTETYEQYF.

This chain uses TRBV5-6 with TRBJ2-2; TCRdb picks TRBD1, but there is no DNA to check that call. CDR1 SGHDT and CDR2 YYEEEE come from the germline V gene. The CDR3 spans 15 residues. The CDR3 is CASSLGTGASGELFF.

This chain connects TRBV7-9 to TRBJ2-5; TCRdb reports TRBD1, a call that lacks DNA to check it against. The CDR3 runs to 15 residues. Germline V gene lookup returns CDR1 SEHNR and CDR2 FQNEAQ (reference sequence). The CDR3 sequence is CASSLGVGEQETQYF.

The rearrangement links TRBV10-3 to TRBJ2-2; TCRdb names TRBD2, which stays unverified in the absence of DNA. Germline V CDR1 and CDR2: ENHRY, SYGVKD. The CDR3 totals 16 residues. The CDR3: CAIAGGRERDTGELFF.

This rearrangement joins TRBV4-1 to TRBJ2-7. Germline assignment: CDR1 MGHRA and CDR2 YSYEKL. This CDR3 has 14 residues. The CDR3 protein is CASSVRLGNYEQYF.

This CDR3 is CASSLVRTEIQETQYF. The genes are TRBV11-2 and TRBJ2-5. The germline gives CDR1 SGHAT, CDR2 FQNNGV. The CDR3 spans 16 residues.

V and J are TRBV24-1 and TRBJ2-7; TCRdb's D call of TRBD1 is untestable without DNA. Germline V gene data show CDR1 as KGHDR and CDR2 as SFDVKD. The CDR3 totals 15 residues. CDR3 sequence reads: CATSDRGQWGYEQYF.

V usage is TRBV7-9 and J usage is TRBJ1-1; the TCRdb call, TRBD1, lacks DNA for checking. Germline CDR1 and CDR2: SEHNR and FQNEAQ (reference sequence). The CDR3 has 14 residues. The CDR3 is CASSRNGNQPEAFF.

This rearrangement joins TRBV19 to TRBJ1-2; TCRdb's D gene call, TRBD1, goes unchecked for lack of DNA. The CDR3 extends over 19 amino acids. Germline-derived CDR1 and CDR2 are LNHDA and SQIVND (reference sequence). This chain's CDR3 is CASEASGFARTVPFYGYTF. The full variable domain, rest sourced from reference TRBV19 and TRBJ1-2, is DGGITQSPKYLFRKEGQNVTLSCEQNLNHDAMYWYRQDPGQGLRLIYYSQIVNDFQKGDIAEGYSVSREKKESFPLTVTSAQKNPTAFYLCASEASGFARTVPFYGYTFGSGTRLTVV.

This chain joins TRBV15 and TRBJ2-5; without DNA, the TCRdb call of TRBD1 cannot be checked. Germline-derived CDR1 and CDR2 are LNHNV and YYDKDF (reference sequence). This CDR3 contains 18 residues. The CDR3: CATSRDLLGTGGRETQYF.

V is TRBV27 and J is TRBJ2-7; TCRdb's D gene call, TRBD1, goes unchecked for lack of DNA. Looked up from germline, CDR1 is MNHEY and CDR2 is SMNVEV (reference sequence). There are 17 residues in the CDR3. The CDR3 reads CASSSVITGTGFYEQYF.

J is TRBJ2-1 and V is TRBV2; with no DNA, the TCRdb D assignment of TRBD2 cannot be verified. The CDR3 consists of 15 residues. CDR1 and CDR2 (germline): SNHLY, FYNNEI. CDR3 sequence reads: CASTGGLAEYNEQFF.